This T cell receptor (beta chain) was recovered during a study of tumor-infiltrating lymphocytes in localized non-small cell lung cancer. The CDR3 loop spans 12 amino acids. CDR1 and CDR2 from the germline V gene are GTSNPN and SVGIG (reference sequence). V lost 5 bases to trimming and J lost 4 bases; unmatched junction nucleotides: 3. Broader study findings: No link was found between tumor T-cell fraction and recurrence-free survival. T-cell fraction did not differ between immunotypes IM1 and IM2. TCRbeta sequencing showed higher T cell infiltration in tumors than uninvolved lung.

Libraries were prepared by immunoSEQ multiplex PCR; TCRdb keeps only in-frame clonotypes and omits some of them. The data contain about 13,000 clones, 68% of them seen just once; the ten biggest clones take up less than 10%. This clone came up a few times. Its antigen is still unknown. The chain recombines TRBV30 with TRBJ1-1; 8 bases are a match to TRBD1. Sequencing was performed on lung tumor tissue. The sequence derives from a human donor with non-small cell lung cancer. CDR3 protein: CAWGTGGTEAFF. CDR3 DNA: TGTGCCTGGGGTACAGGGGGCACTGAAGCTTTCTTT.